These 22 T cell receptor beta chains were all obtained from the same sample, sequenced in a study of identical twins. One entry per CDR3 protein results from TCRdb running MiXCR on the 5' RACE reads. Here the sample spans nearly 250,000 distinct CDR3 sequences, 5.5% to 8% being singletons. These same data were also listed under a study on yellow fever vaccine responses in identical twins.

The sequenced sample consisted of memory (CD45RO+) T cells sorted from blood. Receptor source: a woman aged 18-35 years in good health.

The gene calls are TRBV5-1 and TRBJ1-1; D possibly corresponds to TRBD1 (5 bases). Trimming cost V 0 bases and J 2 bases, with 11 bases left between them. Germline V CDR1 and CDR2: SGHRS, YFSETQ. The CDR3 has 15 residues. CDR3 protein: CASSLASGTNTEAFF. The DNA of the CDR3 is TGCGCCAGCAGCTTGGCCTCGGGGACCAACACTGAAGCTTTCTTT.

This clonotype was observed a handful of times. The chain is built from TRBV6-1 and TRBJ2-4; D remains ambiguous. CDR1 MNHNS and CDR2 SASEGT come from the germline V gene. Trimming removed 3 bases at V and 0 bases at J, with 6 bases between. This CDR3 has 14 residues. In nucleotides, the CDR3 is TGTGCCAGCAGTGACGGCGGAGCCAAAAACATTCAGTACTTC. As protein: CASSDGGAKNIQYF.

This clonotype has a handful of counts. V gene TRBV6-1 combines with J gene TRBJ1-6; 7 bases fit TRBD1. V shed 11 bases and J 5 bases; nucleotides not matched to a gene: 9. Germline assignment: CDR1 MNHNS and CDR2 SASEGT. There are 14 residues in the CDR3. The CDR3 DNA follows: TGTGCCTCCCGACAGGGCCAGGATAATTCACCCCTCCACTTT. Amino acid sequence: CASRQGQDNSPLHF.

In its sample, this clonotype was seen many times. This chain links TRBV11-2 with TRBJ2-3; D ambiguous. CDR1 and CDR2 from the germline V gene are SGHAT and FQNNGV. The V and J ends lost 5 bases and 14 bases respectively, with 14 bases between them. CDR3 length equals 11 residues. The CDR3 DNA follows: TGTGCCAGCAGCGTGTCTGGCAAAGTGTATTTT. It translates to CASSVSGKVYF.

This clonotype was counted a few times. The gene calls are TRBV20-1 and TRBJ2-6, with D hard to call. CDR3 size: 14 residues. CDR1 DFQATT and CDR2 SNEGSKA come from the germline V gene (reference sequence). The ends were cut back, 1 base at V and 2 bases at J, with 6 bases in the middle. CDR3 coding DNA: TGCAGTGCTAGAGTGGATCCTGGGGCCAACGTCCTGACTTTC. It yields the protein CSARVDPGANVLTF.

This clonotype has only a few counts. The chain recombines TRBV5-1 with TRBJ1-2; 12 nucleotides line up with TRBD1. Trimming removed 5 bases from V and 1 base from J; junction bases left unmatched: 6. Germline lookup yields CDR1 SGHRS and CDR2 YFSETQ. CDR3 size: 16 residues. CDR3 DNA: TGCGCCAGCAGTTGGGGACAGGGGGCTGGTAACTATGGCTACACCTTC. This codes for CASSWGQGAGNYGYTF.

This clonotype was recorded many times. This chain joins TRBV5-1 and TRBJ2-1; either TRBD1 or TRBD2 may supply D (6 bases each). Germline V gene lookup returns CDR1 SGHRS and CDR2 YFSETQ. This CDR3 spans 15 amino acids. With 5 bases removed from V and 4 bases from J, the gap between germline ends came to 16 bases. Here the CDR3 reads CASSARRRGYNEQFF. The CDR3 DNA reads TGCGCCAGCAGTGCGCGAAGGAGGGGGTACAATGAGCAGTTCTTC.

This clonotype showed up just a few times. The chain has TRBV3-1 and TRBJ1-1; tentatively, D is TRBD1 (6 bases). V dropped 4 bases and J dropped 10 bases, with 13 bases sitting between them. The germline CDR1 and CDR2 sequences are LGHDT and YNNKEL (reference sequence). The length of the CDR3 is 12 residues. The CDR3 DNA reads TGTGCCAGCAGCCGAACAGGGTTAGGAGCTTTCTTT. This codes for CASSRTGLGAFF.

This clonotype was counted a few times. The gene calls are TRBV7-9 and TRBJ2-1; 10 bases align to TRBD2. The CDR3 spans 16 residues. Germline CDR1 and CDR2: SEHNR and FQNEAQ (reference sequence). V lost 6 bases, J lost 3 bases, and 8 bases stayed unmatched. This CDR3 is CASSTTSGSDYNEQFF. CDR3 nucleotides: TGTGCCAGCAGTACGACTAGCGGGTCCGACTACAATGAGCAGTTCTTC.

The table lists this clonotype with a few counts. This chain connects TRBV4-1 to TRBJ2-4; D is undetermined. The CDR3 spans 13 residues. The ends were cut back, 2 bases at V and 4 bases at J, with 6 bases in the middle. Germline V gene data show CDR1 as MGHRA and CDR2 as YSYEKL. The CDR3 here is CASSQTDKNIQYF. In DNA, the CDR3 is TGCGCCAGCAGCCAAACGGATAAAAACATTCAGTACTTC.

V usage is TRBV5-8 and J usage is TRBJ1-1, with D tentatively TRBD1 (6 bases). The germline CDR1 and CDR2 sequences are SGHTS and YDEGEE. The CDR3 extends over 13 amino acids. With 9 bases removed from V and 2 bases from J, the gap between germline ends came to 14 bases. CDR3 protein: CAIQGLVNTEAFF. The CDR3 nucleotides are TGTGCCATACAGGGATTGGTCAACACTGAAGCTTTCTTT.

This clonotype was found many times. This rearrangement joins TRBV5-1 to TRBJ2-1; D is unresolved. V was clipped by 4 bases and J by 4 bases, with 6 bases between them. In germline, CDR1 is SGHRS, CDR2 YFSETQ. The CDR3 spans 12 residues. CDR3 coding DNA: TGCGCCAGCAGCGTAGGTTACAATGAGCAGTTCTTC. This gives the protein CASSVGYNEQFF.

This clonotype was counted between two and nine times. The chain recombines TRBV6-1 with TRBJ2-4, with a tentative D call TRBD2 (6 bases). The ends were cut back, 0 bases at V and 0 bases at J, with 21 bases in the middle. Germline CDR1 MNHNS, CDR2 SASEGT. This CDR3 comprises 20 residues. The CDR3, as DNA: TGTGCCAGCAGTGAAGCGTGGGGGTATACGGGGGAACTAGCCAAAAACATTCAGTACTTC. Translation gives CASSEAWGYTGELAKNIQYF.

At least ten counts were recorded for this clonotype. The CDR3 DNA follows: TGCGCCAGCAGCTTGGCCTTCTCGTCCAACACTGAAGCTTTCTTT. It codes for CASSLAFSSNTEAFF. V is TRBV5-1 and J is TRBJ1-1; D is undetermined. The CDR3 sequence is 15 residues long. Germline V lookup: CDR1 SGHRS, CDR2 YFSETQ. The V gene lost 0 bases and the J gene lost 2 bases, with 11 bases spanning the gap.

This clonotype was seen only a few times. V and J are TRBV20-1 and TRBJ2-5; 8 bases agree with TRBD2. Germline lookup yields CDR1 DFQATT and CDR2 SNEGSKA (reference sequence). There are 14 residues in the CDR3. The ends lost 6 bases at V and 5 bases at J; junction bases unmatched: 11. CDR3 region: CSAAVSGSGETQYF. Here the CDR3 DNA reads TGCAGTGCGGCGGTGAGCGGGAGTGGGGAGACCCAGTACTTC.

This clonotype occurred many times. The rearrangement uses TRBV12-3 or TRBV12-4 and TRBJ1-4; no definite D call. V shed 1 base and J shed 8 bases, with 2 bases lying between them. The CDR3 runs to 11 residues. The CDR3 nucleotides read TGTGCCAGCAGTTTAGTCGAAAAACTGTTTTTT. It codes for CASSLVEKLFF.

The chain is built from TRBV2 and TRBJ2-1, with TRBD2 matching 8 bases. The V gene end was trimmed by 7 bases and the J gene end by 7 bases; junction bases not matched to a gene: 12. Germline values: CDR1 SNHLY, CDR2 FYNNEI. This CDR3 contains 15 residues. CDR3 bases: TGTGCCAGCAATAAGGGAGCGGGAGTAATTAATGAGCAGTTCTTC. Translation: CASNKGAGVINEQFF.

This clonotype has just a few counts. J is TRBJ2-1 and V is TRBV7-3, with D perhaps TRBD1 or TRBD2 (6 bases each). CDR1 and CDR2 (germline): SGHTA, FQGTGA. The CDR3 spans 16 residues. Trimming took off 0 bases at V and 10 bases at J, with 19 bases between the two ends. This chain's CDR3 is CASSLTGGVGIREQFF. The CDR3 bases are TGTGCCAGCAGCTTAACCGGGGGCGTCGGGATAAGAGAGCAGTTCTTC.

The V gene is TRBV5-5, the J gene TRBJ2-7, with TRBD1 identical over 9 bases. J gave up 0 bases and V 0 bases, and 10 bases lay outside the gene matches. Germline CDR1 and CDR2: SGHKS and YYEKEE (reference sequence). The CDR3 contains 18 residues. The CDR3 loop is CASSLDTGTGRSSYEQYV. CDR3 DNA sequence: TGTGCCAGCAGCTTGGACACCGGGACAGGGCGCAGCTCCTACGAGCAGTACGTC.

This clonotype was observed a handful of times. The chain combines TRBV20-1 with TRBJ1-4, with TRBD1 as a possible D gene (5 bases). Germline CDR1 DFQATT, CDR2 SNEGSKA (reference sequence). The CDR3 contains 13 residues. V lost 1 base to trimming and J lost 11 bases, with 14 bases between them. CDR3 nucleotides: TGCAGTGCTAGAGGTCAGGGTTTTGATAAACTGTTTTTT. Its translation is CSARGQGFDKLFF.

The chain has TRBV6-2 or TRBV6-3 and TRBJ2-2; no reliable D call. Germline lookup yields CDR1 MNHEY and CDR2 SVGEGT. The V and J ends lost 6 bases and 5 bases respectively, with 13 bases between them. The CDR3 has 14 residues. The CDR3 is CASSQDPITGELFF. DNA of the CDR3: TGTGCCAGCAGCCAAGATCCGATTACCGGGGAGCTGTTTTTT.

This chain links TRBV20-1 with TRBJ1-5; D gene ambiguous. Germline assignment: CDR1 DFQATT and CDR2 SNEGSKA (reference sequence). V shed 1 base and J shed 0 bases, with 10 bases lying between them. This CDR3 is 15 amino acids long. The DNA of the CDR3 is TGCAGTGCTAGAGGCCCCCCACTTAGCAATCAGCCCCAGCATTTT. It is translated as CSARGPPLSNQPQHF.